This T cell receptor (beta chain) was recorded in a study of cytomegalovirus exposure and HLA in healthy donors. V lost 1 base and J 4 bases, leaving 10 bases between the germline ends. The CDR3 is 14 residues long. Germline lookup yields CDR1 MGHRA and CDR2 YSYEKL. With respect to this clone: Its antigen is as yet unknown.

The PCR made use of 60 Vbeta and 13 Jbeta primers. Profiled with immunoSEQ multiplex PCR; TCRdb holds only in-frame clones, not every one. The top ten clones hold 0.55% to 0.75% of a sample with 100,000 to 150,000 clones, around 81% of them seen once. The study, taken as a whole, reports: Earlier analysis found most TCR beta V segments productive about 87% or about 30% of the time. Sequencing likely caused a cluster of highly shared sequence variants.

The V and J genes are TRBV4-1 and TRBJ1-2; no firm D call. This receptor was identified in a man between 18 and 35 years old in good health and CMV-seronegative. The sample was PBMCs. CDR3 in DNA: TGCGCCAGCAGCCAAGTAGCCCTTGGCTATGGCTACACCTTC. This encodes CASSQVALGYGYTF.